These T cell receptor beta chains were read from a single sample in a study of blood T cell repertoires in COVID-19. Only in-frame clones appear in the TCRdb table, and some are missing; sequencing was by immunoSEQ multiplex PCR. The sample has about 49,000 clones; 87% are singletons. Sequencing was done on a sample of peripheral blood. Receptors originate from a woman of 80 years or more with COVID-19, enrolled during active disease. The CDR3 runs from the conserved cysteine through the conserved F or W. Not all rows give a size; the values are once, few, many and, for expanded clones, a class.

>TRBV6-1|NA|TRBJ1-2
CASSEALPGVRGYTF
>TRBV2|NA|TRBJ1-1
CASRRQGAKSTEAFF
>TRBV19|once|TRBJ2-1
CASSPTSRSSYNEQFF
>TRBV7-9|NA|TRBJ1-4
CASSSPIDKPATNEKLFF
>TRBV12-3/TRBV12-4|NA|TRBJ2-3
CASSSVITDTQYF
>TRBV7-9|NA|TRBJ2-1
CASSSNPGLAGGPRSEQFF
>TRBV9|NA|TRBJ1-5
CASSVGGGAQPQHF
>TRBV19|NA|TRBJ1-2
CASSRTGSGYTF
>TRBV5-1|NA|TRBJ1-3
CASGVGTGGDTIYF
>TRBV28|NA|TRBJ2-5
CASQGTRRETQYF
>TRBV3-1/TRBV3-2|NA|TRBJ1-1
CASSQNLQQTTEAFF
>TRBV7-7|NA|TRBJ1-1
CASSLVHNTEAFF
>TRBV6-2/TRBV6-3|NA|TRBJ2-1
CASSYLPTTAGGPGNEQFF
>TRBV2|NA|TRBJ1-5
CASRFSSNQPQHF
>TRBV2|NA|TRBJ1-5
CASSQGSSPYQPQHF
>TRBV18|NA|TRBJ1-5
CASSPVGSGGLQPQHF
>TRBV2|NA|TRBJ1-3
CASRGSGAGNTIYF
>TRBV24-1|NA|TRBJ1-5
CATQDRGFNQPQHF
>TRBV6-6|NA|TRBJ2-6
CASSSAGPSGANVLTF
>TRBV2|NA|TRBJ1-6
CASRTGDNSPLHF
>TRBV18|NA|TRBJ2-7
CASSPPRRGGRASYEQYF
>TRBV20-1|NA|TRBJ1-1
CSASSPGRTAEAFF
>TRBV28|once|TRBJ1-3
CASSPVGQGPNTIYF
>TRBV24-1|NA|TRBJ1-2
CATSDSLRPYRYTF
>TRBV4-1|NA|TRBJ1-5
CASSPPGGSQPQHF
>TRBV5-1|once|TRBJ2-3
CASSLGGLAGGEDTQYF
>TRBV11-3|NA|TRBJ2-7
CASSPDRAPTYEQYF
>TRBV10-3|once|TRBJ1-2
CAISDPRHLTYGYTF
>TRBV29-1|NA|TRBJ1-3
CSVSPVYSGNTIYF
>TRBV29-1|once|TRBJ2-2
CSVPTETNTGELFF
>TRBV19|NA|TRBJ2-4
CASSIDHLQGQNIQYF
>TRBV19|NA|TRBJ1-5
CASSMGTRGQPQHF
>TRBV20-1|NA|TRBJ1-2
CSASQFQGNYGYTF